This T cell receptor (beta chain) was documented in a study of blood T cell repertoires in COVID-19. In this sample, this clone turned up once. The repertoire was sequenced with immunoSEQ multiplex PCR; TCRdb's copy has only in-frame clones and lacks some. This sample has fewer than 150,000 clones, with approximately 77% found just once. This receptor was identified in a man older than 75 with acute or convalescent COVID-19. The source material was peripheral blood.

Written as DNA, the CDR3 is TGTGCCAGCAGTCCCACAGGGGGGCATTCACCCCTCCACTTT. Protein product: CASSPTGGHSPLHF. The J gene is TRBJ1-6, the V gene TRBV28, with 8 nucleotides matching TRBD1. The junction had 5 bases not matched to a gene; V was cut back by 5 bases and J by 8 bases. CDR3 length: 14 amino acids. In germline, CDR1 is MDHEN, CDR2 SYDVKM.